Ten or more counts support the clone carrying this TCR beta chain. Its antigen remains unknown. The sample is drawn from a study of identical twins. TCRdb re-called the 5' RACE reads with MiXCR, one entry per CDR3 protein. The sample includes around 960,000 distinct CDR3 sequences, 9% to 15% seen only once; the top ten take 1.5% to 2%. The V and J ends lost 2 bases and 7 bases, in that order; junction bases with no gene match: 2. The CDR3 runs 13 residues. Germline V gene lookup returns CDR1 MNHEY and CDR2 SMNVEV (reference sequence). Regarding the study as a whole: The abundant beta clonotypes from cord blood had fewer insertions, and memory repertoires had none of this.

These data also featured in a second study, about yellow fever vaccine responses in identical twins.

V and J are TRBV27 and TRBJ2-4; TRBD1 agrees at 7 bases. Sequenced input: PBMCs. This clonotype originated in a woman under 30 in good health. DNA of the CDR3: TGTGCCAGCAGTTTAGCCAGGGGGAACATTCAGTACTTC. Translation: CASSLARGNIQYF.